This note documents a single TCR beta chain sequence. What it recognizes is unknown. With 60 Vbeta and 13 Jbeta primers, the PCR was carried out. Repertoires were generated with immunoSEQ multiplex PCR, while TCRdb's copy carries only in-frame clones and drops some. This repertoire includes fewer than 100,000 clones. The CDR3 consists of 14 residues. Per the germline V gene, CDR1 is MDHEN and CDR2 is SYDVKM. V lost 4 bases, J lost 7 bases, and 11 bases lay in between. The data stem from a study of cytomegalovirus exposure and HLA in healthy donors. Study context: Unique TCRs numbering some 77 million, obtained from HLA-typed donors, made up an early data release.

Findings of the study overall: Data from an earlier analysis indicated that most TCR beta V segments were productive either about 87% or about 30% of the time. TRBV6-2, TRBV6-3 and some other V segments were unresolvable in 87-base-pair reads.

The specimen was PBMCs. The sequence came from a man aged 45-65 years in good health and CMV-seronegative. This sequence joins TRBV28 and TRBJ1-6; D is uncertain. CDR3 nucleotide sequence: TGTGCCAGCAGTTCCGGACTCCTGAATTCACCCCTCCACTTT. As protein: CASSSGLLNSPLHF.